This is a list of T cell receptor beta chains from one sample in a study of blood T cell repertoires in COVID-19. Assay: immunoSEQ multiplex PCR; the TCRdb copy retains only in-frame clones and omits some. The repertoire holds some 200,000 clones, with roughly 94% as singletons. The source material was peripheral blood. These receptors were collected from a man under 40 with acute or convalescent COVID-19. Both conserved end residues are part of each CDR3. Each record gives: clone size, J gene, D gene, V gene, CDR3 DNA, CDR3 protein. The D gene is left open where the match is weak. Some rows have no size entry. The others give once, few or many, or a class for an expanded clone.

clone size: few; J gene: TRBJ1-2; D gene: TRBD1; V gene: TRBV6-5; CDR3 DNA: TGTGCCAGCAGTCAACTTACAGGGGGGTCTGGCTACACCTTC; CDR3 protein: CASSQLTGGSGYTF
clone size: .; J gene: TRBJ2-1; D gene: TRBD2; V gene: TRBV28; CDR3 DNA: TGTGCCAGCAGTTTTCGCGGGAGAAGCAATGAGCAGTTCTTC; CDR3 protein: CASSFRGRSNEQFF
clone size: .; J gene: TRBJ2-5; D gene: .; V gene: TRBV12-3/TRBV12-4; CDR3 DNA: TGTGCCAGCAGCCCCGGAGGGGAGACCCAGTACTTC; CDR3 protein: CASSPGGETQYF
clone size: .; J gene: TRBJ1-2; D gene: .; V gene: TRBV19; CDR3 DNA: TGTGCCAGTAGTATATATGGAGACAGGTTCTATGGCTACACCTTC; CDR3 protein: CASSIYGDRFYGYTF
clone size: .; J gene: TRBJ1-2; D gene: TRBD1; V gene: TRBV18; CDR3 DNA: TGTGCCAGCGCATCAGGACAGGGTAATCTCTATGGCTACACCTTC; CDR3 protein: CASASGQGNLYGYTF
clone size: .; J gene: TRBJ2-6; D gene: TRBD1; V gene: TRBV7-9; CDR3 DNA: TGTGCCAGCAGCTTATGGGCAGGGGGCCTCTCTGGGGCCAACGTCCTGACTTTC; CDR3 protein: CASSLWAGGLSGANVLTF
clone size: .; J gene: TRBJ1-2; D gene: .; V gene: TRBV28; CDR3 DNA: TGTGCCAGCAGTTTCACAGGTCTTAACTATGGCTACACCTTC; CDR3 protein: CASSFTGLNYGYTF
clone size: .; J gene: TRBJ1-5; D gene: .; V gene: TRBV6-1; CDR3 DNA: TGTGCCAGCAGTGAAGCGGGAGGGGTTCATCAGCCCCAGCATTTT; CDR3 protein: CASSEAGGVHQPQHF
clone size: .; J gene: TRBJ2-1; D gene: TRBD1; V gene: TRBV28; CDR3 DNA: TGTGCCAGCCGGCGTGACAGGGGGCATGAGCAGTTCTTC; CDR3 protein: CASRRDRGHEQFF
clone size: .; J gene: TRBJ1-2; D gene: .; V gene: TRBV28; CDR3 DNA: TGTGCCAGCAGTCAAAGTGGAGGGGATGGGGATGGCTACACCTTC; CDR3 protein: CASSQSGGDGDGYTF
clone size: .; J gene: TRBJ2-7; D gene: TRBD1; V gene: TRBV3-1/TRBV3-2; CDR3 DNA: TGTGCCAGCAGCCAAGTTCGGACAGGGAGATACGAGCAGTACTTC; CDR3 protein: CASSQVRTGRYEQYF
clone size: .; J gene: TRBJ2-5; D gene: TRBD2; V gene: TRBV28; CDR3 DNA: TGTGCCAGCAGTTCAGCGGGGGGGCCTCGAGAGACCCAGTACTTC; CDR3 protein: CASSSAGGPRETQYF
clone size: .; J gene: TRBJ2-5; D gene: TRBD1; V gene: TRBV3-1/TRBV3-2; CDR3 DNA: TGTGCCAGCAGCCACGGCCTGGGACAGGAAGAGACCCAGTACTTC; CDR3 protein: CASSHGLGQEETQYF
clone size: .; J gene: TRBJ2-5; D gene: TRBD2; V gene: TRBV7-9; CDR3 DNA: TGTGCCAGCAGCCTTAGCGGGACCCAAGAGACCCAGTACTTC; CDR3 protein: CASSLSGTQETQYF
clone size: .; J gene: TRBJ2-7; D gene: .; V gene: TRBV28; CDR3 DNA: TGTGCCAGCAGTGACAGGTCCAAGCAGTACTTC; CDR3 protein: CASSDRSKQYF
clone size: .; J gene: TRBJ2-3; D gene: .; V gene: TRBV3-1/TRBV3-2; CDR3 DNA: TGTGCCAGCAGCCAATTCTCCGCGGATGTTCACACAGATACGCAGTATTTT; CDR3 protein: CASSQFSADVHTDTQYF
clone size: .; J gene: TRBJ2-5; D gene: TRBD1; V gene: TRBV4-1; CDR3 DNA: TGCGCCAGCAGCCTCCGGACAGGCAGTGAAGAGACCCAGTACTTC; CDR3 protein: CASSLRTGSEETQYF
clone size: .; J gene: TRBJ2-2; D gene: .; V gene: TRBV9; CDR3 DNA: TGTGCCAGCAGCGACTCCTCAACTAGTCCTAACACCGGGGAGCTGTTTTTT; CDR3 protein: CASSDSSTSPNTGELFF
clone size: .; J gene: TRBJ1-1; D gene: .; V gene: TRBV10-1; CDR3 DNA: TGCGCCAGCAGTGGGAGGAGAAACGCTGAAGCTTTCTTT; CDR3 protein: CASSGRRNAEAFF
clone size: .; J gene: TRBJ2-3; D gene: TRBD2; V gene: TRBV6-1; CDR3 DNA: TGTGCCAGCAGTGAAAGGGGTAGCGGGAGGGCCGAAACAGATACGCAGTATTTT; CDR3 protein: CASSERGSGRAETDTQYF
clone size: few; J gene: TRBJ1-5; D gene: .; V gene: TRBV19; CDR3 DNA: TGTGCCAGTACTCATGGCGGGGGAGTCTGGCGCAATCAGCCCCAGCATTTT; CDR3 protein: CASTHGGGVWRNQPQHF
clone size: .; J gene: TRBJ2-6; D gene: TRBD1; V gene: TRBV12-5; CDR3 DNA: TGTGCTAGTGGCCAAAGGACAGGGGAATTTTCAGGGGCCAACGTCCTGACTTTC; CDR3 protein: CASGQRTGEFSGANVLTF
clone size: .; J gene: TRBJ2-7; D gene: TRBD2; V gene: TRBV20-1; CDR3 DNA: TGCAGTGCTAGTAGCGGGTCCGTTGCCTACGAGCAGTACTTC; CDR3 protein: CSASSGSVAYEQYF
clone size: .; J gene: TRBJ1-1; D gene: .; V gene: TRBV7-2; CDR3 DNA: TGTGCCAGCAGCTCGGTGGGCAGGAGGGGCACTGAAGCTTTCTTT; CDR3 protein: CASSSVGRRGTEAFF
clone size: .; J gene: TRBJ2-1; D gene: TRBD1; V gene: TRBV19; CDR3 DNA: TGTGCCAGTAGTATTGGGACAGGCCTAAGTCGGGGGCAGTTCTTC; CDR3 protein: CASSIGTGLSRGQFF
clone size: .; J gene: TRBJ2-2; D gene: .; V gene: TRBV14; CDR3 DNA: TGTGCCAGCAGCCCTCTAGACGGCCTATACACCGGGGAGCTGTTTTTT; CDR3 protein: CASSPLDGLYTGELFF
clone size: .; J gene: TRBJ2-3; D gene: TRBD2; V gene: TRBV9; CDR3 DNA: TGTGCCAGCAGCGGTACGGGACTAGCGGGAGCGAAGTACCGAGATACGCAGTATTTT; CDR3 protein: CASSGTGLAGAKYRDTQYF
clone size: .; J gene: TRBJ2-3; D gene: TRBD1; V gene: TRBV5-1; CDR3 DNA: TGCGCCAGCAGCTTGAGGGTGACAGGGGGCGCAGATACGCAGTATTTT; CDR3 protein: CASSLRVTGGADTQYF
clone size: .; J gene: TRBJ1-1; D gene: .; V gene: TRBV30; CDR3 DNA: TGTGCCTGGAGTGTGGGCCGACCGAGGGACACTGAAGCTTTCTTT; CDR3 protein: CAWSVGRPRDTEAFF
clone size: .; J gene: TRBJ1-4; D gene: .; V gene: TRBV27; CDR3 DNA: TGTGCCAGCAGTTCCAGGGGTGGCGGGAAACTGTTTTTT; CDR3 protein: CASSSRGGGKLFF
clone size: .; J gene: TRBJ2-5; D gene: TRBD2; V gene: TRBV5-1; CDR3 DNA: TGCGCCAGCAGCTTGGCGGTAGCGGGGGCACGTGAGACCCAGTACTTC; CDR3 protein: CASSLAVAGARETQYF
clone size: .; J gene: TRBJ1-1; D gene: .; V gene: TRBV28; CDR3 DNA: TGTGCCAGCAAAATAAACACTGAAGCTTTCTTT; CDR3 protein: CASKINTEAFF
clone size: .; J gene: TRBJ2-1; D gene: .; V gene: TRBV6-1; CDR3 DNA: TGTGCCAGCAGTGAATTTGGCGCGGATCAGTCCTACAATGAGCAGTTCTTC; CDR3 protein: CASSEFGADQSYNEQFF
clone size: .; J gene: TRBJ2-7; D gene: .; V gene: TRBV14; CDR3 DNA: TGTGCCAGCAGCAGGGAGGACACTATGCGGTACGAGCAGTACTTC; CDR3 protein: CASSREDTMRYEQYF
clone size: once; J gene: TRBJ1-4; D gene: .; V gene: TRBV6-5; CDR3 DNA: TGTGCCAGCAGAGGGTCCGGGACGGGGGGTGAAAAACTGTTTTTT; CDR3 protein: CASRGSGTGGEKLFF
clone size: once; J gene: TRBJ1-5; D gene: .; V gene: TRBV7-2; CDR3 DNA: TGTGCCAGCAGCAATTACAATCAGCCCCAGCATTTT; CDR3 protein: CASSNYNQPQHF
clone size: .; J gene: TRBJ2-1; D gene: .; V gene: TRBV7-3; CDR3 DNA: TGTGCCAGCAGCTTGGGCGGAGGTGAGCAGTTCTTC; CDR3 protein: CASSLGGGEQFF
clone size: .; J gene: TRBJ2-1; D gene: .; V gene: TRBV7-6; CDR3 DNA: TGTGCCAGCAGCTTGATGGAGGAAACCTACAATGAGCAGTTCTTC; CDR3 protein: CASSLMEETYNEQFF
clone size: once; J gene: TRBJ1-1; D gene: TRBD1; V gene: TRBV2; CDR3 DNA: TGTGCCAGCAGGAGACAGGGGCCGGACACTGAAGCTTTCTTT; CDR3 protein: CASRRQGPDTEAFF